This is a list of T cell receptor beta chains from one sample in a study of cytomegalovirus exposure and HLA in healthy donors. Assay used: immunoSEQ multiplex PCR; TCRdb lists only in-frame clones, some missing. The sample holds over 100,000 clones; just under 70% are singletons and the top ten take around 10%. Sequencing was performed on PBMCs. Source of these receptors: a man aged 30-40 years in good health and CMV-seropositive. CDR3s include the opening cysteine and the closing phenylalanine or tryptophan. The order of the fields is clone size, D gene, V gene, J gene, CDR3 protein, CDR3 DNA. A D gene is named only where the DNA matches it firmly. The size of a clone is reported for some rows only, either as once, few or many, or as a class for expanded clones.

.	TRBD1	TRBV19	TRBJ1-2	CASSVDRGWGYTF	TGTGCCAGTAGTGTAGACAGGGGTTGGGGCTACACCTTC
.	.	TRBV7-2	TRBJ2-1	CASSSPAATYNEQFF	TGTGCCAGCAGCTCTCCCGCGGCGACTTACAATGAGCAGTTCTTC
.	.	TRBV7-7	TRBJ1-1	CASSLRGNTEAFF	TGTGCTAGCAGCTTAAGGGGGAACACTGAAGCTTTCTTT
.	TRBD2	TRBV6-5	TRBJ2-1	CASRSGGVYNEQFF	TGTGCCAGCAGGAGCGGGGGGGTGTACAATGAGCAGTTCTTC
.	.	TRBV29-1	TRBJ2-1	CSVERLAVPYNEQFF	TGCAGCGTTGAGAGGCTAGCTGTCCCCTACAATGAGCAGTTCTTC
.	TRBD1	TRBV7-6	TRBJ1-1	CASSPIGTVNTEAFF	TGTGCCAGCAGCCCAATCGGGACAGTGAACACTGAAGCTTTCTTT
.	TRBD1	TRBV7-2	TRBJ2-7	CASSLVGTGGFEQYF	TGTGCCAGCAGCTTAGTGGGGACAGGGGGTTTCGAGCAGTACTTC
.	TRBD2	TRBV7-7	TRBJ2-5	CASSLAGTSGGAVETQYF	TGTGCTAGCAGCTTAGCCGGGACTAGCGGGGGGGCCGTGGAGACCCAGTACTTC
.	TRBD1	TRBV29-1	TRBJ1-6	CSVVTGGSPLHF	TGCAGCGTGGTAACAGGGGGTTCACCCCTCCACTTT
.	.	TRBV30	TRBJ2-7	CAWSGDLGTITYYEQYF	TGTGCCTGGAGTGGTGACCTAGGCACTATAACTTACTACGAGCAGTACTTC
few	.	TRBV5-1	TRBJ2-6	CASSTTGANVLTF	TGCGCCAGCAGCACCACAGGGGCCAACGTCCTGACTTTC
.	.	TRBV6-6	TRBJ1-1	CASSYALGHENTEAFF	TGTGCCAGCAGCTACGCCCTTGGACACGAGAACACTGAAGCTTTCTTT
.	.	TRBV29-1	TRBJ1-2	CSVGTPTETNYGYTF	TGCAGCGTTGGAACGCCGACAGAGACTAACTATGGCTACACCTTC
.	TRBD1	TRBV18	TRBJ1-1	CASSSGQVNTEAFF	TGTGCCAGCTCATCGGGACAGGTGAACACTGAAGCTTTCTTT
.	.	TRBV19	TRBJ1-2	CASSIRREAGYTF	TGTGCCAGTAGTATTCGCAGGGAAGCTGGCTACACCTTC
.	TRBD1	TRBV28	TRBJ2-5	CASSRQGLQETQYF	TGTGCCAGCAGTAGACAGGGGTTACAAGAGACCCAGTACTTC
.	.	TRBV11-3	TRBJ2-1	CASSLDGLTYNEQFF	TGTGCCAGCAGCTTAGATGGGCTAACTTACAATGAGCAGTTCTTC